A single sample is the source of the 14 T cell receptor beta chains below, sequenced in a study of spatial heterogeneity in lung cancer. Time point specified: sample taken at primary tumor resection. From tumor, nontumor lung or frozen PBMC, whole RNA was taken unsorted for sequencing. A single record per CDR3 protein comes from TCRdb applying MiXCR to the 5' RACE reads. The table includes 40,000 or so distinct CDR3 sequences, 7.5% detected once. The sample here was PBMCs, taken at surgery. Source of these receptors: a male donor with early-stage non-small cell lung cancer.

The rearrangement joins TRBV7-2 to TRBJ2-1; 11 bases match TRBD1. The CDR3 has 16 residues. J was trimmed by 8 bases and V by 6 bases; bases with no gene match: 12. From germline, CDR1 is SGHTA and CDR2 FQGNSA. The CDR3 spells CASSPRWGQGDYEQFF. CDR3 DNA sequence: TGTGCCAGCAGTCCACGGTGGGGACAGGGGGATTATGAGCAGTTCTTC. Full variable domain (outside the CDR3, taken from reference TRBV7-2 and TRBJ2-1): GAGVSQSPSNKVTEKGKDVELRCDPISGHTALYWYRQSLGQGLEFLIYFQGNSAPDKSGLPSDRFSAERTGGSVSTLTIQRTQQEDSAVYLCASSPRWGQGDYEQFFGPGTRLTVL.

Concerning this clonotype: This may stem from a read error, because a much larger clone lies one nucleotide away. The CDR3 nucleotides are TGTGCCAGCAGCCGCTGTCGTGCCGGGAACACTGAAGCTTTCTTT. Its protein product is CASSRCRAGNTEAFF. The J gene is TRBJ1-1, the V gene TRBV6-2 or TRBV6-3; D is unclear. Trimming removed 6 bases from V and 1 base from J, with 15 bases in between. This CDR3 spans 15 amino acids. The germline CDR1 and CDR2 sequences are MNHEY and SVGEGT.

This clonotype has ten or more counts. This sequence joins TRBV5-1 and TRBJ1-2; 7 bases match TRBD1. Unmatched junction bases numbered 11, after V lost 2 bases and J lost 4 bases. Germline-derived CDR1 and CDR2 are SGHRS and YFSETQ. The CDR3 is 16 amino acids. The CDR3 region is CASSLQGQLATYGYTF. CDR3 sequence (DNA): TGCGCCAGCAGCTTACAGGGACAGCTTGCGACCTATGGCTACACCTTC.

The chain links TRBV19 to TRBJ1-6, with D possibly being TRBD1 (5 bases). The germline gives CDR1 LNHDA, CDR2 SQIVND (reference sequence). V was trimmed by 6 bases and J by 11 bases, leaving 29 bases between them. The CDR3 length is 18 residues. CDR3 nucleotides: TGTGCCAGTAGCCCAATAGTGGGGACGGAGGAATTGTTAGCACCCCTCCACTTT. It encodes CASSPIVGTEELLAPLHF.

The chain is built from TRBV2 and TRBJ2-1; 7 bases match TRBD2. Germline V CDR1 and CDR2: SNHLY, FYNNEI. After removal of 10 bases from V and 6 bases from J, the junction contained 9 bases not matched to a gene. This CDR3 spans 13 amino acids. The DNA of the CDR3 is TGTGCCACCCTAAGCGGGAAGGGCAATGAGCAGTTCTTC. It translates to CATLSGKGNEQFF.

The table lists this clonotype with many counts. The chain has TRBV7-2 and TRBJ2-1; 8 bases line up with TRBD1. Germline values: CDR1 SGHTA, CDR2 FQGNSA. J lost 2 bases, V lost 5 bases, and 5 bases had no gene match. The CDR3 is 15 residues long. The CDR3 loop is CASSLGQATYNEQFF. CDR3 DNA: TGTGCCAGCAGCCTGGGACAGGCCACCTACAATGAGCAGTTCTTC.

This clonotype has just a few counts. This chain connects TRBV7-2 to TRBJ1-6; D is unclear. From germline, CDR1 is SGHTA and CDR2 FQGNSA. This CDR3 has 14 residues. Trimming shortened V by 1 base and J by 7 bases, and 8 bases separated the two germline ends. CDR3 residues: CASSLVGGNSPLHF. The CDR3, as DNA: TGTGCCAGCAGCTTAGTTGGAGGGAATTCACCCCTCCACTTT.

This clonotype was picked up many times. This chain links TRBV4-2 with TRBJ2-7; no reliable D call. The germline V gene has CDR1 LGHNA and CDR2 YNFKEQ. Trimming cost V 1 base and J 5 bases, with 18 bases left between them. The CDR3 extends over 16 amino acids. CDR3 sequence (DNA): TGTGCCAGCAGCCAAGCTGCCAAGGGAATCCGGGACGAGCAGTACTTC. This translates into CASSQAAKGIRDEQYF.

This clonotype was picked up a small number of times. The chain is built from TRBV20-1 and TRBJ1-2, with TRBD1 matching 8 bases. From germline, CDR1 is DFQATT and CDR2 SNEGSKA (reference sequence). V was pared by 5 bases and J by 4 bases, with 12 bases of the junction left unmatched. CDR3 length equals 15 residues. CDR3 residues: CSARRAGQGGYGYTF. The CDR3 nucleotides are TGCAGTGCTCGGAGAGCCGGACAGGGCGGCTATGGCTACACCTTC.

The table lists this clonotype with a few counts. The genes are TRBV6-6 and TRBJ1-1; D ambiguous. Trimming removed 6 bases from V and 0 bases from J, with 14 bases in between. Germline V gives CDR1 MNHNY, CDR2 SVGAGI (reference sequence). The CDR3 has 15 residues. Written as DNA, the CDR3 is TGTGCCAGCAGCAAACTCACGGGGATGAACACTGAAGCTTTCTTT. Encoded protein: CASSKLTGMNTEAFF.

Many counts were recorded for this clonotype. The rearrangement uses TRBV9 and TRBJ2-5; perhaps TRBD2 as D (6 bases). The CDR3 covers 15 residues. The ends were cut back, 2 bases at V and 7 bases at J, with 18 bases in the middle. From germline, CDR1 is SGDLS and CDR2 YYNGEE. This CDR3 is CASSVEWTPGGTQYF. The CDR3 DNA sequence: TGTGCCAGCAGCGTCGAATGGACCCCCGGGGGGACCCAGTACTTC.

This clonotype was counted at least ten times. The gene calls are TRBV20-1 and TRBJ1-3; the D gene is possibly TRBD1 (5 bases). Germline V gene data show CDR1 as DFQATT and CDR2 as SNEGSKA (reference sequence). V was trimmed by 6 bases and J by 4 bases, leaving 16 bases between them. The CDR3 covers 14 residues. CDR3: CSAKSGTSGNTIYF. The CDR3 region has the DNA TGCAGTGCCAAATCCGGGACCTCCGGAAACACCATATATTTT.

The gene calls are TRBV4-3 and TRBJ2-1; 10 nucleotides align to TRBD2. J gave up 3 bases and V 5 bases, and 7 bases lay outside the gene matches. The germline V gene encodes CDR1 LGHNA and CDR2 YSLEER. This CDR3 has 16 residues. CDR3 protein: CASSREREGYYNEQFF. CDR3 nucleotide sequence: TGCGCCAGCAGCAGAGAGCGGGAGGGGTACTACAATGAGCAGTTCTTC.

This clonotype was recorded at least ten times. The V call is TRBV6-5, the J call TRBJ2-1; D perhaps matches TRBD2 (6 bases). With 7 bases removed from V and 6 bases from J, the gap between germline ends came to 13 bases. CDR1 is MNHEY and CDR2 is SVGAGI in the germline V gene. The CDR3 loop spans 13 amino acids. As DNA, the CDR3 is TGTGCCAGCACCAAACCGACTAGCAATGAGCAGTTCTTC. Translated, it gives CASTKPTSNEQFF.